One sample yielded the 22 T cell receptor beta chains listed below, sequenced in a study of blood T cell repertoires in COVID-19. The method was immunoSEQ multiplex PCR; TCRdb's version includes in-frame clones alone and lacks a portion of them. The data show 200,000 to 250,000 clones, about nine tenths seen once. The source material was peripheral blood. The source of these receptors is a man aged 50-59 years with acute or convalescent COVID-19.

The V gene is TRBV4-1, the J gene TRBJ1-1, with D uncertain. The CDR3 is 14 amino acids. V lost 4 bases, J lost 2 bases, and 11 bases lay in between. Germline V gene sequence: CDR1 MGHRA, CDR2 YSYEKL. The chain's CDR3 is CASSPQRGNTEAFF. CDR3 bases: TGCGCCAGCAGCCCGCAGCGGGGTAACACTGAAGCTTTCTTT.

The chain recombines TRBV19 with TRBJ1-2; unclear D gene. The CDR3 runs 14 residues. Per the germline V gene, CDR1 is LNHDA and CDR2 is SQIVND (reference sequence). Deletions cut 3 bases from V and 4 bases from J, with 12 bases between. The CDR3: CASSIVGFLYGYTF. As DNA, the CDR3 is TGTGCCAGTAGTATCGTCGGGTTCCTCTATGGCTACACCTTC.

The chain couples TRBV7-2 to TRBJ1-5, with D possibly matching TRBD1 (5 bases). V lost 4 bases and J 3 bases, leaving 16 bases between the germline ends. This CDR3 spans 16 amino acids. Germline CDR1 reads SGHTA; CDR2 reads FQGNSA. CDR3 DNA: TGTGCCAGCAGCTCCGGGACTCTGGGCCTCAATCAGCCCCAGCATTTT. Residues: CASSSGTLGLNQPQHF.

The genes are TRBV18 and TRBJ1-2; 8 bases fit TRBD1. Germline CDR1 and CDR2: KGHSH and LQKENI. This CDR3 comprises 15 residues. The junction had 10 bases not matched to a gene; V was cut back by 5 bases and J by 5 bases. CDR3 amino acids: CASSSRGQGSYGYTF. DNA for the CDR3: TGTGCCAGCTCATCCAGAGGACAGGGTTCATATGGCTACACCTTC.

This chain uses TRBV5-1 with TRBJ2-1, with D possibly matching TRBD1 (6 bases). V was shortened by 4 bases and J by 5 bases, with 16 bases between the two germline ends. Germline V gene sequence: CDR1 SGHRS, CDR2 YFSETQ. This CDR3 is built from 15 residues. The CDR3 sequence is CASSAAGTRNNEQFF. As DNA, the CDR3 is TGCGCCAGCAGCGCCGCCGGGACAAGGAACAATGAGCAGTTCTTC.

The V and J genes are TRBV5-6 and TRBJ1-2, with D unclear. Germline V CDR1 and CDR2: SGHDT, YYEEEE. The CDR3 is 15 amino acids. V lost 0 bases to trimming and J lost 7 bases, with 16 bases between them. The CDR3 coding sequence is TGTGCCAGCAGCTTGGGGCGCGGCAGCTGGTCTGGCTACACCTTC. It is translated as CASSLGRGSWSGYTF. The variable domain in full, with the rest retrieved from reference TRBV5-6 and TRBJ1-2, is DAGVTQSPTHLIKTRGQQVTLRCSPKSGHDTVSWYQQALGQGPQFIFQYYEEEERQRGNFPDRFSGHQFPNYSSELNVNALLLGDSALYLCASSLGRGSWSGYTFGSGTRLTVV.

The chain recombines TRBV6-5 with TRBJ1-5; D uncertain. The CDR3 contains 15 residues. CDR1 MNHEY and CDR2 SVGAGI come from the germline V gene. The germline V and J ends were trimmed by 7 bases and 6 bases, with 19 bases remaining between them. The CDR3 region is CASTETGGSSQPQHF. The CDR3 nucleotides are TGTGCCAGCACCGAGACGGGAGGGTCCAGTCAGCCCCAGCATTTT.

This chain connects TRBV5-1 to TRBJ2-3, with D perhaps matching TRBD2 (5 bases). Germline CDR1 is SGHRS and CDR2 is YFSETQ. Between the trimmed V and J ends, which lost 0 bases and 9 bases, there was a span of 8 bases. There are 12 residues in the CDR3. For the CDR3, the DNA is TGCGCCAGCAGCTTGGACCAGCGGACGCAGTATTTT. Translation gives CASSLDQRTQYF.

This clone has just one count. The CDR3 DNA sequence: TGCGCCAGCAGCCGAGGTCAGGGTACGAACACTGAAGCTTTCTTT. Its translation is CASSRGQGTNTEAFF. The genes are TRBV5-1 and TRBJ1-1; D might be TRBD1 (5 bases). Between the trimmed V and J ends, which lost 4 bases and 1 base, there was a span of 14 bases. Germline values: CDR1 SGHRS, CDR2 YFSETQ. The CDR3 is made up of 15 amino acids.

This rearrangement joins TRBV27 to TRBJ1-2; tentative D call: TRBD1 (5 bases). Trimming shortened V by 4 bases and J by 3 bases, and 15 bases separated the two germline ends. From germline, CDR1 is MNHEY and CDR2 SMNVEV (reference sequence). The CDR3 runs 15 residues. CDR3 region: CASSSLGGGDYGYTF. In nucleotides, the CDR3 is TGTGCCAGCAGTTCCTTGGGGGGAGGGGACTATGGCTACACCTTC.

The count of this clone is one. This sequence joins TRBV19 and TRBJ2-3, with 10 bases that match TRBD1. With V trimmed by 5 bases and J by 5 bases, 7 bases remained unmatched. CDR3 size: 15 residues. Germline CDR1 reads LNHDA; CDR2 reads SQIVND (reference sequence). The CDR3 region is CASSVRDRGGDTQYF. The DNA for the CDR3 is TGTGCCAGTAGTGTCCGGGACAGGGGTGGAGATACGCAGTATTTT.

The chain employs TRBV2 and TRBJ1-2; 9 bases are a match to TRBD1. This CDR3 is built from 14 residues. Germline CDR1 SNHLY, CDR2 FYNNEI. The junction had 5 bases not matched to a gene; V was cut back by 5 bases and J by 4 bases. The CDR3 protein is CASSTRDRAYGYTF. CDR3 in DNA: TGTGCCAGCAGTACCCGGGACAGGGCCTATGGCTACACCTTC. Supplemented by reference TRBV2 and TRBJ1-2, the full variable domain reads EPEVTQTPSHQVTQMGQEVILRCVPISNHLYFYWYRQILGQKVEFLVSFYNNEISEKSEIFDDQFSVERPDGSNFTLKIRSTKLEDSAMYFCASSTRDRAYGYTFGSGTRLTVV.

This sequence joins TRBV10-3 and TRBJ1-1; D might be TRBD1 (5 bases). V lost 0 bases, J lost 4 bases, and 12 bases lay in between. The germline V gene has CDR1 ENHRY and CDR2 SYGVKD. The CDR3 contains 15 residues. The CDR3 protein is CAISESGGWRTEAFF. The CDR3 DNA reads TGTGCCATCAGTGAGTCCGGGGGGTGGCGCACTGAAGCTTTCTTT.

The V call is TRBV6-5, the J call TRBJ1-1, with 9 bases that match TRBD1. V lost 6 bases to trimming and J lost 1 base; unmatched junction nucleotides: 3. Germline V gene sequence: CDR1 MNHEY, CDR2 SVGAGI. The CDR3 spans 14 residues. CDR3 amino acids: CASSLDRGNTEAFF. DNA for the CDR3: TGTGCCAGCAGCTTGGACAGGGGGAACACTGAAGCTTTCTTT.

The V and J genes are TRBV25-1 and TRBJ1-2; perhaps TRBD1 as D (6 bases). The CDR3 runs to 9 residues. The germline V gene has CDR1 MGHDK and CDR2 SYGVNS. In DNA, the CDR3 is TGTGCGGCAGGGGACGGCTACACCTTC. Protein: CAAGDGYTF.

The gene calls are TRBV6-6 and TRBJ1-2; D may be TRBD1 (5 bases). Trimming took off 5 bases at V and 2 bases at J, with 15 bases between the two ends. This CDR3 is 15 amino acids long. Germline V lookup: CDR1 MNHNY, CDR2 SVGAGI (reference sequence). The CDR3: CASSDENRGNYGYTF. The CDR3 DNA is TGTGCCAGCAGTGATGAAAACCGGGGGAACTATGGCTACACCTTC.

The chain recombines TRBV19 with TRBJ1-1, with 12 bases matching TRBD1. Unmatched junction bases numbered 7, after V lost 4 bases and J lost 4 bases. Germline loops: CDR1 LNHDA, CDR2 SQIVND (reference sequence). This CDR3 has 16 residues. The chain's CDR3 is CASSNRDRGRSTEAFF. In nucleotides, the CDR3 is TGTGCCAGTAGTAACCGGGACAGGGGGCGCAGCACTGAAGCTTTCTTT.

The V call is TRBV30, the J call TRBJ1-1; tentatively, D is TRBD1 (5 bases). CDR1 and CDR2 from the germline V gene are GTSNPN and SVGIG (reference sequence). V was cut by 2 bases and J by 0 bases, with 13 bases left in between. This CDR3 comprises 15 residues. CDR3 in DNA: TGTGCCTGGAGTCTCGGCGGGGCCTTGAACACTGAAGCTTTCTTT. The encoded protein is CAWSLGGALNTEAFF.

The J gene is TRBJ1-2, the V gene TRBV20-1, with D unclear. Per germline, CDR1 DFQATT and CDR2 SNEGSKA (reference sequence). Trimming left V 3 bases short and J 2 bases short, with 10 bases between. The CDR3 spans 13 residues. CDR3 DNA: TGCAGTGCTAGTTTAGCGGAAAACTATGGCTACACCTTC. Amino acids: CSASLAENYGYTF.

J is TRBJ2-5 and V is TRBV29-1; weak D call: TRBD2 (5 bases). Between the trimmed V and J ends, which lost 4 bases and 8 bases, there was a span of 23 bases. Germline V gene sequence: CDR1 SQVTM, CDR2 ANQGSEA. This CDR3 spans 15 amino acids. CDR3 residues: CSVVSGAPFTGTQYF. The CDR3 nucleotides read TGCAGCGTTGTTTCGGGCGCTCCTTTTACGGGAACCCAGTACTTC. Drawing the rest from reference TRBV29-1 and TRBJ2-5, the complete variable domain is SAVISQKPSRDICQRGTSLTIQCQVDSQVTMMFWYRQQPGQSLTLIATANQGSEATYESGFVIDKFPISRPNLTFSTLTVSNMSPEDSSIYLCSVVSGAPFTGTQYFGPGTRLLVL.

The gene calls are TRBV29-1 and TRBJ2-7; D might be TRBD1 (6 bases). Germline CDR1 reads SQVTM; CDR2 reads ANQGSEA. V was clipped by 2 bases and J by 1 base, with 15 bases between them. The CDR3 loop spans 15 amino acids. DNA for the CDR3: TGCAGCGTTGAATCCCGGGACAACCCGTCCTACGAGCAGTACTTC. Translation: CSVESRDNPSYEQYF.

This clone was observed a single time. The chain combines TRBV19 with TRBJ2-3; possibly TRBD1 for D (5 bases). CDR3 length equals 15 residues. The V end was cut by 7 bases, the J end by 0 bases, with 14 bases between. Germline CDR1 is LNHDA and CDR2 is SQIVND (reference sequence). CDR3 protein: CASTPTETSTDTQYF. The CDR3 region has the DNA TGTGCCAGTACCCCGACAGAGACTAGCACAGATACGCAGTATTTT. Complete variable domain (other parts from reference TRBV19 and TRBJ2-3): DGGITQSPKYLFRKEGQNVTLSCEQNLNHDAMYWYRQDPGQGLRLIYYSQIVNDFQKGDIAEGYSVSREKKESFPLTVTSAQKNPTAFYLCASTPTETSTDTQYFGPGTRLTVL.